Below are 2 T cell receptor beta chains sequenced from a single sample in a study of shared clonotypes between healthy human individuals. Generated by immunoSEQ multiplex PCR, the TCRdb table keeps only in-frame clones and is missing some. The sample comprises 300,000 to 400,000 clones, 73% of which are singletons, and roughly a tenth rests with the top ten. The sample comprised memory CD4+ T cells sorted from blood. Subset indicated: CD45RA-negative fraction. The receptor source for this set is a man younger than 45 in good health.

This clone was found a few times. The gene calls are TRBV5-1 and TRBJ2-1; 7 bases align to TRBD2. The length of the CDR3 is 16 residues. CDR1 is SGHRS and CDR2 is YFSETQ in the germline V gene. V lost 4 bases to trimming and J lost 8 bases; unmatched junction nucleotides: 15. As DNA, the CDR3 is TGCGCCAGCAGCCTCCAAGAAGCGGGATTTTTAGATGAGCAGTTCTTC. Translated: CASSLQEAGFLDEQFF.

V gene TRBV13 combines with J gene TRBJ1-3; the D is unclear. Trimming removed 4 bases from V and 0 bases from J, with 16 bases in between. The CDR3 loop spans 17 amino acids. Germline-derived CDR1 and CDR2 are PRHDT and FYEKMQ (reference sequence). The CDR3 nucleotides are TGTGCCAGCAGCTCCGAGGGAAGAATGAGCTCTGGAAACACCATATATTTT. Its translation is CASSSEGRMSSGNTIYF.